This TCR beta chain was captured in a study of blood T cells in healthy people across ages. Study-level points and caveats: A strong correlation was seen between TCR beta diversity and naive T cell percentage.

V lost 3 bases and J lost 1; bases outside the gene matches: 1. Germline-derived CDR1 and CDR2 are DFQATT and SNEGSKA (reference sequence). The CDR3 contains 13 residues. This clonotype occurred a few times. Its antigen remains unidentified. PCR was performed a second time for about 6 to 12 cycles using a sample-barcoded 5' primer and a J-beta primer mix. TCRdb itself ran the 5' RACE reads through MiXCR, one entry per CDR3 protein. The data show about 570,000 distinct CDR3 sequences, with roughly a quarter seen just once and around 20% held by the top ten. The clonotype originates from a woman between 65 and 79 years old in good health. The chain couples TRBV20-1 to TRBJ1-1, with TRBD1 identical over 8 bases. Sequenced material: blood. The CDR3 here is CSASTGGNTEAFF. In DNA, the CDR3 is TGCAGTGCTAGTACAGGGGGGAACACTGAAGCTTTCTTT.